This T cell receptor (beta chain) originates from a study of blood T cells in healthy people across ages. Study-level points and caveats: Relative to aged donors, long-lived donors carried more naive CD4+ cells and displayed higher diversity.

Primers used in a second PCR of about 7 to 12 cycles were a sample-barcoded 5' primer and a J-beta primer mix. TCRdb reanalysed the 5' RACE reads using MiXCR and keeps one entry per CDR3 protein. The sample consists of 700,000 or so distinct CDR3 sequences, approximately 40% of them appearing once. With respect to this clonotype: Its antigen is not known.

CDR3 length: 13 amino acids. V lost 1 base and J lost 5, with 6 bases in between. The V gene's germline CDR1 is SGHTA and CDR2 FQGNSA. Donors were systemically healthy Caucasian individuals from Russia aged about 6 to 95 years. The rearrangement joins TRBV7-2 to TRBJ1-5; D remains ambiguous. Sequenced: blood. The clonotype was recovered from an elderly man in good health. The CDR3 region is CASSLGGDQPQHF. The CDR3, as DNA: TGTGCCAGCAGCTTAGGTGGGGATCAGCCCCAGCATTTT.